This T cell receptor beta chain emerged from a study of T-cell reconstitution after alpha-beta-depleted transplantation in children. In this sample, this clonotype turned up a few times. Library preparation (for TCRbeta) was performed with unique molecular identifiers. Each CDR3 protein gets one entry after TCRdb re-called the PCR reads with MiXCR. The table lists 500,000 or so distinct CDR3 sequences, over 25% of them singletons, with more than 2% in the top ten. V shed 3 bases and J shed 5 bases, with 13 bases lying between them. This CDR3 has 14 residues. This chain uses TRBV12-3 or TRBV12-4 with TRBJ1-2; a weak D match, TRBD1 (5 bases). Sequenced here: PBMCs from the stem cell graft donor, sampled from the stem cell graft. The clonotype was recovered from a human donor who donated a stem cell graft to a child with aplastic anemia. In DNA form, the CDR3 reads TGTGCCAGCAGTTTTTCGGGGGTGGATTATGGCTACACCTTC. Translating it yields CASSFSGVDYGYTF.